This TCR beta chain was sequenced for a study of graft-versus-host responses after intestinal transplantation. Study details: Every recipient had anti-thymocyte globulin induction and 2 to 4 years of tacrolimus plus steroids.

The CDR3 is 17 amino acids. Measured with immunoSEQ multiplex PCR; TCRdb has only the in-frame clones, and not every one. This table holds roughly 80,000 clones, approximately 90% found once. Material: PBMCs, obtained 98 days after intestinal transplantation. This TCR derives from a human patient who received an intestinal transplant, so some T cells may come from the graft donor. V gene TRBV1 combines with J gene TRBJ1-5; the table's TRBD1 call for D was not verified on the DNA. TRBV1 is marked as a pseudogene. CDR3 amino acids: CTSSQESDRGSNQPQHF. In DNA, the CDR3 is TGCACCAGCAGCCAAGAAAGTGACAGGGGAAGCAATCAGCCCCAGCATTTT.